This TCR beta chain was observed in a study of blood T cell repertoires in COVID-19. In the study overall: COVID-19 samples, acute and convalescent, were from the United States, Italy and Spain. PBMCs, B-cell-depleted T cells, or T cells provided the cDNA or gDNA that made up the material.

Residents of approximately 25 US areas, aged roughly 18 to 89 years, made up the participants. Clinical history as reported by participants underpinned cohort assignment. Sequencing was performed with immunoSEQ multiplex PCR; in TCRdb, only in-frame clones are kept and a portion is missing. The sample yields 150,000 or so clones, 75% to 90% seen once. This CDR3 is 13 amino acids long. The V end was cut by 2 bases, the J end by 8 bases, with 12 bases between. Per the germline V gene, CDR1 is MNHEY and CDR2 is SVGAGI. The rearrangement uses TRBV6-5 and TRBJ1-2, with D perhaps matching TRBD1 (5 bases). Sequencing used PBMCs or T cells enriched from blood (not recorded which). This TCR derives from a woman aged 40-49 years who had been exposed to COVID-19. CDR3 protein: CASSYPGNRGYTF. For the CDR3, the DNA is TGTGCCAGCAGTTACCCAGGGAATCGAGGCTACACCTTC.